This passage covers 32 T cell receptor beta chains from one sample sequenced in a study of early T cells in non-severe SARS-CoV-2 infection. One entry per CDR3 protein, called by TCRdb with MiXCR from the 5' RACE reads. This table has tens of thousands of distinct CDR3 sequences, about 5% appearing once. Sequenced sample: whole blood. These receptors were taken from an adult who was a healthcare worker with PCR-confirmed SARS-CoV-2 infection or an uninfected control (not recorded which).

This chain uses TRBV28 with TRBJ2-3; D may be TRBD2 (6 bases). Per germline, CDR1 MDHEN and CDR2 SYDVKM. CDR3 length: 13 residues. Trimming took off 6 bases at V and 2 bases at J, with 9 bases between the two ends. The CDR3 nucleotides are TGTGCCAGCAGGTGGGACTTCACAGATACGCAGTATTTT. Translation gives CASRWDFTDTQYF.

This clonotype has a count of ten or more. The chain carries TRBV20-1 and TRBJ2-7; D unclear. Germline CDR1 is DFQATT and CDR2 is SNEGSKA (reference sequence). This CDR3 is 14 amino acids long. Trimming removed 1 base at V and 6 bases at J, with 16 bases between. DNA of the CDR3: TGCAGTGCTAGAGTTGGCGGCCTCGTCAGCGAGCAGTACTTC. Protein sequence: CSARVGGLVSEQYF.

This sequence joins TRBV2 and TRBJ1-6; a weak D match, TRBD1 (5 bases). This CDR3 is 13 amino acids long. Trimming stripped 7 bases from V and 8 bases from J, with 12 bases between. CDR1 and CDR2 from the germline V gene are SNHLY and FYNNEI. The CDR3 loop is CASKDSLYSPLHF. As DNA, the CDR3 is TGTGCCAGCAAAGACAGTTTGTATTCACCCCTCCACTTT.

This clonotype was observed many times. The V and J genes are TRBV6-2 or TRBV6-3 and TRBJ1-5; D remains ambiguous. This CDR3 region has 12 residues. CDR1 is MNHEY and CDR2 is SVGEGT in the germline V gene. V lost 8 bases and J lost 6, with 11 bases in between. Here the CDR3 reads CASAKSPQPQHF. CDR3 sequence (DNA): TGTGCCAGCGCTAAAAGCCCTCAGCCCCAGCATTTT.

In this sample, this clonotype turned up many times. The V gene is TRBV20-1, the J gene TRBJ2-1, with D tentatively TRBD2 (6 bases). Germline V gene lookup returns CDR1 DFQATT and CDR2 SNEGSKA (reference sequence). The CDR3 is 12 amino acids. V was trimmed by 0 bases and J by 15 bases, leaving 15 bases between them. In DNA, the CDR3 is TGCAGTGCTAGAGATGGGAGGTTTTTAGGGTTCTTC. It translates to CSARDGRFLGFF.

This clonotype was counted a few times. The chain carries TRBV5-1 and TRBJ2-1, with D perhaps matching TRBD2 (6 bases). The CDR3 covers 14 residues. CDR1 is SGHRS, CDR2 YFSETQ, per germline. Trimming left V 1 base short and J 2 bases short, with 7 bases between. Written as DNA, the CDR3 is TGCGCCAGCAGCTTGCCTAGCGCCTACAATGAGCAGTTCTTC. Translated, it gives CASSLPSAYNEQFF.

This clonotype was counted at least ten times. The chain combines TRBV5-3 with TRBJ2-1, with TRBD2 matching 10 bases. TRBV5-3 is noted as an ORF with a role that remains uncertain. The V segment lost 4 bases and the J segment 4 bases; nucleotides outside the gene matches: 17. The CDR3 runs to 19 residues. The CDR3: CARSPRGSGRTPTYNEQFF. CDR3 DNA sequence: TGTGCCAGAAGCCCCCGCGGTAGCGGGAGGACACCGACATACAATGAGCAGTTCTTC.

This clonotype was seen many times. The chain recombines TRBV20-1 with TRBJ2-3, with 7 bases matching TRBD2. Germline assignment: CDR1 DFQATT and CDR2 SNEGSKA (reference sequence). This CDR3 comprises 13 residues. V was pared by 6 bases and J by 4 bases, with 7 bases of the junction left unmatched. CDR3 coding DNA: TGCAGTGCGGGAGGGAGTGGGGCAGATACGCAGTATTTT. Translation: CSAGGSGADTQYF.

This clonotype was recorded many times. The rearrangement joins TRBV12-3 or TRBV12-4 to TRBJ2-3, with TRBD1 matching 9 bases. This CDR3 is 14 amino acids long. V shed 4 bases and J 7 bases; nucleotides not matched to a gene: 6. The chain's CDR3 is CASSSPDRGYTQYF. CDR3 nucleotides: TGTGCCAGCAGTTCCCCGGACAGGGGATATACGCAGTATTTT.

This clonotype was counted many times. V is TRBV25-1 and J is TRBJ2-5; 7 nucleotides agree with TRBD2. This CDR3 region has 11 residues. V lost 7 bases and J lost 5; bases outside the gene matches: 1. Looked up from germline, CDR1 is MGHDK and CDR2 is SYGVNS. CDR3 region: CASTSGETQYF. Written as DNA, the CDR3 is TGTGCCAGCACTAGCGGTGAGACCCAGTACTTC.

This clonotype was counted ten times or more. V and J are TRBV7-2 and TRBJ1-6, with D maybe TRBD1 (5 bases). This CDR3 contains 18 residues. Germline V gives CDR1 SGHTA, CDR2 FQGNSA. V shed 4 bases and J shed 0 bases, with 16 bases lying between them. CDR3 region: CASSSDRSVSSYNSPLHF. The CDR3 nucleotides read TGTGCCAGCAGCTCCGACAGAAGTGTTAGCTCCTATAATTCACCCCTCCACTTT. The full variable domain, its missing parts supplied by reference TRBV7-2 and TRBJ1-6, is GAGVSQSPSNKVTEKGKDVELRCDPISGHTALYWYRQSLGQGLEFLIYFQGNSAPDKSGLPSDRFSAERTGGSVSTLTIQRTQQEDSAVYLCASSSDRSVSSYNSPLHFGNGTRLTVT.

In regard to this clonotype: It may be a read error: a sequence one base away is much more abundant. V usage is TRBV9 and J usage is TRBJ2-1; D is perhaps TRBD2 (6 bases). V was cut by 3 bases and J by 4 bases, with 11 bases left in between. Germline V lookup: CDR1 SGDLS, CDR2 YYNGEE. This CDR3 has 14 residues. CDR3 sequence reads: CASSAIGGYNEQFF. DNA for the CDR3: TGTGCCAGCAGCGCAATAGGAGGGTACAATGAGCAGTTCTTC.

The chain combines TRBV14 with TRBJ1-4, with D uncertain. Germline loops: CDR1 SGHDN, CDR2 FVKESK. The V gene lost 1 base and the J gene lost 5 bases, with 14 bases spanning the gap. The CDR3 runs to 16 residues. CDR3 DNA: TGTGCCAGCAGCCAAGGTCTGCAGACAAGAAATGAAAAACTGTTTTTT. Translating it yields CASSQGLQTRNEKLFF.

This clonotype was seen at least ten times. V and J are TRBV11-2 and TRBJ2-1, with 11 bases identical to TRBD2. Germline trimming cut 5 bases from V and 3 bases from J; bases unmatched to any gene: 6. CDR1 SGHAT and CDR2 FQNNGV come from the germline V gene. The length of the CDR3 is 16 residues. DNA for the CDR3: TGTGCCAGCAGCCCGGGACTAGCGGAATACTACAATGAGCAGTTCTTC. Translated: CASSPGLAEYYNEQFF.

This clonotype was counted at least ten times. V usage is TRBV10-3 and J usage is TRBJ1-2, with 8 bases aligning to TRBD1. The trim removed 8 bases at V and 3 bases at J, leaving 5 bases unmatched. This CDR3 is 13 amino acids long. Per the germline V gene, CDR1 is ENHRY and CDR2 is SYGVKD. CDR3 bases: TGTGCCATCGGGCAGGGGGCGTACTATGGCTACACCTTC. It translates to CAIGQGAYYGYTF.

This chain uses TRBV4-3 with TRBJ1-5, with D unresolved. The CDR3 has 16 residues. The germline V and J ends were trimmed by 4 bases and 3 bases, with 16 bases remaining between them. Germline lookup yields CDR1 LGHNA and CDR2 YSLEER. In DNA, the CDR3 is TGCGCCAGCAGCCTGTCCGCCGGGCCCTTCAATCAGCCCCAGCATTTT. Translated, it gives CASSLSAGPFNQPQHF.

This chain connects TRBV29-1 to TRBJ2-5; no reliable D call. V gave up 3 bases and J gave up 0 bases, with 5 bases separating them. This CDR3 spans 12 amino acids. The germline CDR1 and CDR2 sequences are SQVTM and ANQGSEA. The CDR3 sequence is CSVEMNQETQYF. In nucleotides, the CDR3 is TGCAGCGTTGAGATGAACCAAGAGACCCAGTACTTC.

Relative to its sample, this clonotype is medium-sized. The rearrangement joins TRBV28 to TRBJ2-1; no definite D call. The germline V gene has CDR1 MDHEN and CDR2 SYDVKM. The CDR3 sequence is 15 residues long. V lost 7 bases and J lost 7, with 20 bases in between. The CDR3 nucleotides read TGTGCCAGCAAAGCAGTGGTCCGTGGAAAGAATGAGCAGTTCTTC. It yields the protein CASKAVVRGKNEQFF.

This clonotype was seen a handful of times. This rearrangement joins TRBV7-9 to TRBJ2-3, with 12 bases lining up with TRBD2. The germline V gene has CDR1 SEHNR and CDR2 FQNEAQ (reference sequence). The junction had 8 bases not matched to a gene; V was cut back by 7 bases and J by 6 bases. This CDR3 region has 15 residues. The CDR3, as DNA: TGTGCCAGCAAACGGGGACTAGCGGGCCCCGATACGCAGTATTTT. Encoded protein: CASKRGLAGPDTQYF.

This clonotype showed up many times. The rearrangement links TRBV5-1 to TRBJ2-3; 9 bases align to TRBD1. The V gene end was trimmed by 3 bases and the J gene end by 0 bases; junction bases not matched to a gene: 5. Germline V lookup: CDR1 SGHRS, CDR2 YFSETQ. The CDR3 covers 16 residues. The CDR3 reads CASSSQGASSTDTQYF. In DNA form, the CDR3 reads TGCGCCAGCAGCTCACAGGGGGCTAGTAGCACAGATACGCAGTATTTT. Full variable domain (missing parts from reference TRBV5-1 and TRBJ2-3): KAGVTQTPRYLIKTRGQQVTLSCSPISGHRSVSWYQQTPGQGLQFLFEYFSETQRNKGNFPGRFSGRQFSNSRSEMNVSTLELGDSALYLCASSSQGASSTDTQYFGPGTRLTVL.

In this sample, this clonotype turned up many times. The genes are TRBV7-2 and TRBJ2-1; D is perhaps TRBD2 (7 bases). The CDR3 consists of 14 residues. Looked up from germline, CDR1 is SGHTA and CDR2 is FQGNSA. V was cut by 7 bases and J by 7 bases, with 17 bases left in between. The CDR3 here is CASINRGGGNEQFF. The CDR3 nucleotides are TGTGCCAGCATCAATAGAGGGGGGGGAAATGAGCAGTTCTTC.

The CDR3: CATYSDSNEQFF. The CDR3 DNA follows: TGTGCCACCTACTCCGACAGCAATGAGCAGTTCTTC. The chain combines TRBV24-1 with TRBJ2-1, with D perhaps TRBD1 (5 bases). Germline CDR1 is KGHDR and CDR2 is SFDVKD. This CDR3 comprises 12 residues. Deletions cut 9 bases from V and 6 bases from J, with 11 bases between.

This clonotype was observed many times. At one end the junction does not follow the germline gene, possibly because of a read error. This chain joins TRBV24-1 and TRBJ2-5, with a tentative D call TRBD2 (5 bases). Germline V gives CDR1 KGHDR, CDR2 SFDVKD. This CDR3 has 12 residues. CDR3: CATGEGQETQYF. For the CDR3, the DNA is TGTGCCACCGGTGAGGGCCAAGAGACCCAGTACTTC.

This clonotype was detected many times. The rearrangement uses TRBV5-1 and TRBJ2-3; D is possibly TRBD1 (6 bases). This CDR3 spans 15 amino acids. V gave up 3 bases and J gave up 5 bases, with 16 bases separating them. Per germline, CDR1 SGHRS and CDR2 YFSETQ. The CDR3 DNA is TGCGCCAGCAGCTCAACTAACAGGGCTGGAGATACGCAGTATTTT. Translation: CASSSTNRAGDTQYF.

This clonotype has a count of ten or more. The chain links TRBV29-1 to TRBJ2-1; D is possibly TRBD2 (7 bases). Germline CDR1 reads SQVTM; CDR2 reads ANQGSEA. The CDR3 runs 13 residues. Trimming took 1 base from V and 12 from J, leaving 16 bases between them. CDR3 DNA: TGCAGCGTTGAAGGGGAGGGGGGAGAGGCGCAGTTCTTC. It translates to CSVEGEGGEAQFF.

This clonotype was seen only a few times. The V call is TRBV20-1, the J call TRBJ2-7, with D perhaps matching TRBD1 (5 bases). Germline CDR1 is DFQATT and CDR2 is SNEGSKA (reference sequence). V lost 5 bases and J lost 1, with 9 bases in between. The CDR3 is 12 amino acids. The DNA of the CDR3 is TGCAGTGCTTCAGGGTATTCCTACGAGCAGTACTTC. Encoded protein: CSASGYSYEQYF.

The chain employs TRBV18 and TRBJ1-1, with TRBD1 matching over 10 bases. CDR1 and CDR2 from the germline V gene are KGHSH and LQKENI. There are 15 residues in the CDR3. Losses at the gene ends were 6 bases for V and 1 base for J; bases not matched to a gene: 5. The CDR3 DNA reads as TGTGCCAGCTCCCACGGGACAGGGGCGAACACTGAAGCTTTCTTT. Its protein product is CASSHGTGANTEAFF.

Many counts were recorded for this clonotype. The rearrangement joins TRBV10-2 to TRBJ1-2; D is ambiguous. Trimming left V 2 bases short and J 1 base short, with 8 bases between. This CDR3 is built from 14 residues. Germline CDR1 reads WSHSY; CDR2 reads SAAADI. The CDR3 nucleotides read TGCGCCAGCAGTGAGGGAGGGTTTAACTATGGCTACACCTTC. Translation gives CASSEGGFNYGYTF.

This clonotype was seen many times. The chain has TRBV7-3 and TRBJ1-1, with a weak D call TRBD1 (6 bases). V lost 5 bases and J lost 1, with 8 bases in between. The germline V gene encodes CDR1 SGHTA and CDR2 FQGTGA. CDR3 length equals 13 residues. The CDR3 protein is CASSAQGNTEAFF. The CDR3 DNA is TGTGCCAGCAGCGCACAGGGGAACACTGAAGCTTTCTTT.

This clonotype was counted ten times or more. The chain carries TRBV6-7 and TRBJ1-1; D remains ambiguous. TRBV6-7 is annotated as an ORF whose role is uncertain. V was cut by 6 bases and J by 0 bases, with 20 bases left in between. The CDR3 consists of 17 residues. The CDR3 DNA sequence: TGTGCCAGCAGGAGAGGTGATGGTGTACTGGTGAACACTGAAGCTTTCTTT. Encoded protein: CASRRGDGVLVNTEAFF.

The sample holds many counts of this clonotype. The V gene is TRBV10-3, the J gene TRBJ1-5; 10 nucleotides agree with TRBD1. Germline trimming cut 6 bases from V and 7 bases from J; bases unmatched to any gene: 6. Germline loops: CDR1 ENHRY, CDR2 SYGVKD. The CDR3 totals 14 residues. Here the CDR3 reads CAISGDRGGQPQHF. The CDR3 region has the DNA TGTGCCATCAGCGGGGACAGGGGAGGACAGCCCCAGCATTTT.

This clonotype turned up a few times. CDR3 sequence (DNA): TGCGCCAGCAGCCAAGTATCCACCGGGGAGCTGTTTTTT. This translates into CASSQVSTGELFF. The rearrangement links TRBV4-1 to TRBJ2-2; D gene uncertain. V gave up 1 base and J gave up 4 bases, with 4 bases separating them. This CDR3 is 13 amino acids long. In germline, CDR1 is MGHRA, CDR2 YSYEKL.